Sequencing of this TCR beta chain was carried out in a study of response to subunit inactivated influenza vaccine listed by TCRdb under 2018. Regarding the complete study: To follow how T cells responded to a trivalent subunit inactivated influenza vaccine, the researchers relied on deep quantitative profiling of the T cell receptor repertoire.

Receptor libraries were prepared by RT-PCR. The sample was run on an Illumina HiSeq 2500. TCRdb reprocessed the public reads (quality trimming at Q25 with fastp, clone calling with MiXCR) and kept in-frame beta chains. Merged by CDR3 protein, the rows form single entries marked with the most common genes and DNA. The table for this sample lists about 480,000 distinct CDR3 sequences; approximately 12% of them were counted only once. The ten largest make up around 12% of the sample. On the study overall, not on this receptor specifically: The authors proposed that each seasonal influenza vaccination may bring in only a limited number of new T cells.

Points on this clonotype: Which antigen it targets is not known. Base qualities are missing; no much larger clone stands one base away.

The time point label on this specimen signifies: approximately 47 days after influenza vaccine administration. Sequencing was performed on PBMCs from blood, taken roughly 46 days after vaccination. This TCR was recovered from a middle-aged man who received an inactivated influenza vaccine. Donor details come from another sample of the same person, matched by shared clones.

The CDR3 here reads CASSPRTAGYTF. The DNA is TGTGCCAGCAGCCCCCGGACAGCTGGCTACACCTTC. Recombination connected TRBV9 to TRBJ1-2, and perhaps TRBD1 as D gene, on 6 matching bases. Including the terminal cysteine and phenylalanine, the CDR3 comprises 12 residues. Only the CDR3 DNA is retained, 36 bases long and in frame from the first base. CDR1 and CDR2 (SGDLS, YYNGEE) derive from the germline V gene. Between the V and J ends, shortened by 4 bases and 7 bases respectively, the junction contains 11 bases.